These 4 T cell receptor beta chains originate from one sample sequenced in a study of cytomegalovirus exposure and HLA in healthy donors. Vbeta (60) and Jbeta (13) primers were used in the PCR. Clones were sequenced by immunoSEQ multiplex PCR, and TCRdb holds only the in-frame ones, with some missing. The sample includes approximately 160,000 clones, 77% of them seen just once. Source material: PBMCs. These receptors originate from a woman between 25 and 40 years old in good health and CMV-seronegative.

This sequence joins TRBV19 and TRBJ1-5; D is possibly TRBD1 (6 bases). V dropped 6 bases and J dropped 5 bases, with 14 bases sitting between them. The germline CDR1 and CDR2 sequences are LNHDA and SQIVND (reference sequence). This CDR3 has 14 residues. This chain's CDR3 is CASSPNRVDQPQHF. The CDR3 nucleotides read TGTGCCAGTAGCCCGAACAGGGTAGATCAGCCCCAGCATTTT.

The chain employs TRBV2 and TRBJ2-5, with D possibly TRBD1 on 5 matching bases. The germline gives CDR1 SNHLY, CDR2 FYNNEI. The CDR3 contains 13 residues. V was pared by 7 bases and J by 0 bases, with 9 bases between. CDR3 DNA sequence: TGTGCCAGCATAGAGACAGACCAAGAGACCCAGTACTTC. Protein sequence: CASIETDQETQYF.

The gene calls are TRBV6-1 and TRBJ1-4; 7 bases are a match to TRBD1. V lost 1 base and J lost 5; bases outside the gene matches: 4. Germline CDR1 MNHNS, CDR2 SASEGT. The CDR3 extends over 15 amino acids. CDR3 DNA sequence: TGTGCCAGCAGTGAAGGAGGGACAGAGAATGAAAAACTGTTTTTT. Translated, it gives CASSEGGTENEKLFF.

The chain is built from TRBV27 and TRBJ2-7, with 8 nucleotides matching TRBD1. With 0 bases clipped from V and 6 bases from J, the junction kept 4 bases outside the gene matches. In germline, CDR1 is MNHEY, CDR2 SMNVEV (reference sequence). The CDR3 contains 14 residues. The chain's CDR3 is CASSLSTRGLEQYF. In DNA form, the CDR3 reads TGTGCCAGCAGTTTATCCACCAGGGGGCTCGAGCAGTACTTC.